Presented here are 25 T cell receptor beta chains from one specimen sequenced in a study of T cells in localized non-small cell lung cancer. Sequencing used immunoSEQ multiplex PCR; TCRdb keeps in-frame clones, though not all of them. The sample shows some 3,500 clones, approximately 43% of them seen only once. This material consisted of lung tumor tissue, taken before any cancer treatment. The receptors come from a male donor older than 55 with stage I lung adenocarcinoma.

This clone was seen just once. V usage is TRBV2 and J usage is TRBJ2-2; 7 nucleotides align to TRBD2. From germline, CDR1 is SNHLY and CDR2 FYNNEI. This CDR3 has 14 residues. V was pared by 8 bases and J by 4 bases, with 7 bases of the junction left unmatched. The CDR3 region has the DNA TGTGCCAGCGGGGGGGAGCGGTCCACCGGGGAGCTGTTTTTT. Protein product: CASGGERSTGELFF.

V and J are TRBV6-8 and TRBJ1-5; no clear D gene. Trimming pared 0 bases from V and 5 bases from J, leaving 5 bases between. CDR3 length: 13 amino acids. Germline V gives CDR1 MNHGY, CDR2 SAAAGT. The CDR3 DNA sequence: TGTGCCAGCAGTTACTCGCTCGATCAGCCCCAGCATTTT. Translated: CASSYSLDQPQHF.

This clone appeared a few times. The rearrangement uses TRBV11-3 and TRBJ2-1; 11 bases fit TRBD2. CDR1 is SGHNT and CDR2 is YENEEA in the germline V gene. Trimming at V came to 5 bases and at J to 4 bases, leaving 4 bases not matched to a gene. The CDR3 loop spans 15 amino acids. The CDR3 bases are TGTGCCAGCAGCAACGGACTAGCGGGTTACAATGAGCAGTTCTTC. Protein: CASSNGLAGYNEQFF.

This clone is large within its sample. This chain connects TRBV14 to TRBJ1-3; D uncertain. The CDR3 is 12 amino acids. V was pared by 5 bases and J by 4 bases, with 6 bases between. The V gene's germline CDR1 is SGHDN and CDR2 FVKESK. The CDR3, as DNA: TGTGCCAGCAGCGCCGGAGGAAACACCATATATTTT. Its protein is CASSAGGNTIYF.

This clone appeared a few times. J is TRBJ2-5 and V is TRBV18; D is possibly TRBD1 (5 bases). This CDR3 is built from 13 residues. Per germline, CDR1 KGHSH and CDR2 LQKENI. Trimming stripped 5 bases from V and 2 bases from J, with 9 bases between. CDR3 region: CASSVRTQETQYF. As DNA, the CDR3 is TGTGCCAGCTCAGTCCGGACACAAGAGACCCAGTACTTC.

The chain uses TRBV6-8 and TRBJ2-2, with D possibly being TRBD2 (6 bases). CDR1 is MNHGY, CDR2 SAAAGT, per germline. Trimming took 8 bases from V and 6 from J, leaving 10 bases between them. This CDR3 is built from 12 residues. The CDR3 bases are TGTGCCAGCCGGTCGGGGGCCGGGGAGCTGTTTTTT. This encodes CASRSGAGELFF.

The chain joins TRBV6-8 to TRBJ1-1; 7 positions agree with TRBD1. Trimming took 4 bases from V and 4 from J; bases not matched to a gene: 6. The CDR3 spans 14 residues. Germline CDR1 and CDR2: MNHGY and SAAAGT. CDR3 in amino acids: CASSFSQGSTEAFF. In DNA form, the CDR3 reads TGTGCCAGCAGTTTCTCACAGGGGAGCACTGAAGCTTTCTTT.

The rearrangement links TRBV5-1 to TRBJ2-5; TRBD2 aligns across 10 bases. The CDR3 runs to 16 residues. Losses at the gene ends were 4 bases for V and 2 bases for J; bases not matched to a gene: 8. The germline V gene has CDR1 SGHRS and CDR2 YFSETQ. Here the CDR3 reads CASSAGLAGEQETQYF. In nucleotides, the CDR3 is TGCGCCAGCAGCGCGGGCCTAGCGGGGGAACAAGAGACCCAGTACTTC.

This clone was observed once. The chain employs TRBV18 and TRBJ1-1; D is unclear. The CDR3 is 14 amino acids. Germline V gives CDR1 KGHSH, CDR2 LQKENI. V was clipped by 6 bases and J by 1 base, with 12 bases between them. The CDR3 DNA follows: TGTGCCAGCTCGCGCGGGGATTCGAACACTGAAGCTTTCTTT. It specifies CASSRGDSNTEAFF.

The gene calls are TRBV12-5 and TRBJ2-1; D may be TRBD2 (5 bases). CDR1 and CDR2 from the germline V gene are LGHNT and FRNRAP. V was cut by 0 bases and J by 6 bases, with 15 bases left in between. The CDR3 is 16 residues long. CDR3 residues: CASGLVPPDAGNEQFF. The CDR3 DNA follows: TGTGCTAGTGGTTTGGTACCCCCGGACGCGGGCAATGAGCAGTTCTTC.

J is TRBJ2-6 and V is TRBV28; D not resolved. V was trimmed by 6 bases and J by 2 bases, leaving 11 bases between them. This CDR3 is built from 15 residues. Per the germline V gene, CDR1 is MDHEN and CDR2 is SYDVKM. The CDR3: CASSPGVAGANVLTF. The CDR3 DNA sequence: TGTGCCAGCAGCCCTGGGGTAGCTGGGGCCAACGTCCTGACTTTC.

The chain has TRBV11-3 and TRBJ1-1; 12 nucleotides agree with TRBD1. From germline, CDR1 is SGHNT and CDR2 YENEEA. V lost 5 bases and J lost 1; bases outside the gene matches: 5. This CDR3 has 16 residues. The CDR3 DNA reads TGTGCCAGCAGCCTACGGGACAGGGGGCGGAACACTGAAGCTTTCTTT. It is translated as CASSLRDRGRNTEAFF.

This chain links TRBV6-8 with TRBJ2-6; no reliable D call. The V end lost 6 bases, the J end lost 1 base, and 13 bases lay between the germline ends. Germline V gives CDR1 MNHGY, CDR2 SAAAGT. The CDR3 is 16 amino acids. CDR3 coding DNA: TGTGCCAGCAGAGGAGACTGGGGTTCTGGGGCCAACGTCCTGACTTTC. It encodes CASRGDWGSGANVLTF.

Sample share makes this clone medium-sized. CDR3 nucleotides: TGTGCCAGCAGCCCTAGCGGGGTACAGGTCTATGGCTACACCTTC. Translated, it gives CASSPSGVQVYGYTF. The genes are TRBV7-4 and TRBJ1-2, with D possibly TRBD1 on 5 matching bases. Trimming pared 5 bases from V and 4 bases from J, leaving 17 bases between. The CDR3 is 15 amino acids. Germline lookup yields CDR1 SGHVT and CDR2 SQSDAQ. Full variable domain (missing parts from reference TRBV7-4 and TRBJ1-2): GAGVSQSPRYKVAKRGRDVALRCDSISGHVTLYWYRQTLGQGSEVLTYSQSDAQRDKSGRPSGRFSAERPERSVSTLKIQRTEQGDSAVYLCASSPSGVQVYGYTFGSGTRLTVV.

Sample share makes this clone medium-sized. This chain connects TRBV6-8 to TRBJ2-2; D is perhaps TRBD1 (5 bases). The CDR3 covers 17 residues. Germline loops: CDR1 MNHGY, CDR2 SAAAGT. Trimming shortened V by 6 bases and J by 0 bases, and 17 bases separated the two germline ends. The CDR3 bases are TGTGCCAGCAGCCGTACGAACAGGCCTACGAACACCGGGGAGCTGTTTTTT. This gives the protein CASSRTNRPTNTGELFF.

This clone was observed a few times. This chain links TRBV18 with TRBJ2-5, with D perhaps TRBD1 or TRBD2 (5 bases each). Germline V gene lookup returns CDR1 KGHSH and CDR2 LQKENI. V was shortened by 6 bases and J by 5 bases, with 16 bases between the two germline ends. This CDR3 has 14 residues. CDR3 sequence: CASSSGTQAETQYF. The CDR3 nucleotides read TGTGCCAGCTCTTCCGGGACCCAGGCTGAGACCCAGTACTTC.

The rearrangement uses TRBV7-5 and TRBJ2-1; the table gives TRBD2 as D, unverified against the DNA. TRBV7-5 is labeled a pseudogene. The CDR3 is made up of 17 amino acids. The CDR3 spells CASSSTLAEGSYNEQFF. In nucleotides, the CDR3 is TGTGCCAGCAGCTCCACTCTAGCGGAGGGATCGTACAATGAGCAGTTCTTC.

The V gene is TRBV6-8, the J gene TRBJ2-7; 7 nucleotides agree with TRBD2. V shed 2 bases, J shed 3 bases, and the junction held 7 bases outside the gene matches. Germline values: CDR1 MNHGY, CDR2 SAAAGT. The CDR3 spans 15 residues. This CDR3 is CASSYGGAGDYEQYF. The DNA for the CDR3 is TGTGCCAGCAGTTACGGCGGGGCGGGGGACTACGAGCAGTACTTC.

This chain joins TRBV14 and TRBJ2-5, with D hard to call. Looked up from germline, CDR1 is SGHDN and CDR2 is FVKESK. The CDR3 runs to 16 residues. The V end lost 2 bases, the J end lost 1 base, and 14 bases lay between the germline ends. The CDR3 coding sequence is TGTGCCAGCAGCCAAATCCGAGTTCCCCTCCAAGAGACCCAGTACTTC. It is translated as CASSQIRVPLQETQYF.

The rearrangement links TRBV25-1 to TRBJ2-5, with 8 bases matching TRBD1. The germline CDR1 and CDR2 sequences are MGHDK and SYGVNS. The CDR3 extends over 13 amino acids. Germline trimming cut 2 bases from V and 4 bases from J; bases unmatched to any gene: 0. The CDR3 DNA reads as TGTGCCAGCAGTGAAACAGGGGGAGAGACCCAGTACTTC. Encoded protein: CASSETGGETQYF.

CDR3 amino acids: CASSQGLAGAGNEQYF. In DNA form, the CDR3 reads TGCGCCAGCAGCCAGGGACTAGCGGGAGCAGGCAACGAGCAGTACTTC. The chain has TRBV5-1 and TRBJ2-7; 14 nucleotides line up with TRBD2. Germline V gene lookup returns CDR1 SGHRS and CDR2 YFSETQ. V lost 4 bases, J lost 5 bases, and 8 bases stayed unmatched. CDR3 length equals 16 residues. The whole variable domain, remainder taken from reference TRBV5-1 and TRBJ2-7, is KAGVTQTPRYLIKTRGQQVTLSCSPISGHRSVSWYQQTPGQGLQFLFEYFSETQRNKGNFPGRFSGRQFSNSRSEMNVSTLELGDSALYLCASSQGLAGAGNEQYFGPGTRLTVT.

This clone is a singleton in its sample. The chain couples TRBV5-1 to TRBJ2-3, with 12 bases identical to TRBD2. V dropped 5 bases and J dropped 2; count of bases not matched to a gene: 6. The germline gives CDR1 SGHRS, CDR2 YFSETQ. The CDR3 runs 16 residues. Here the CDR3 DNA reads TGCGCCAGCAGTTCGGGACTAGCGGGTTTCACAGATACGCAGTATTTT. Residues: CASSSGLAGFTDTQYF.

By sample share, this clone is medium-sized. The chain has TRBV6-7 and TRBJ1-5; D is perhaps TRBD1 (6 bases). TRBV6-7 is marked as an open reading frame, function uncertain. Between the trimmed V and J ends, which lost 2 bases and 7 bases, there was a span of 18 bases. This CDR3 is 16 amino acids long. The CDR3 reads CASSYTEGGRVQPQHF. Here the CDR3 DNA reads TGTGCCAGCAGTTACACCGAGGGGGGGCGAGTCCAGCCCCAGCATTTT.

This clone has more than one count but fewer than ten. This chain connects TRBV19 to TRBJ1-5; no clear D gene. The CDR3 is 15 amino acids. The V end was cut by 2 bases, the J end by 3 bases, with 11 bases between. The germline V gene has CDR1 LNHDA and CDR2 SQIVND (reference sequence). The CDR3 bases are TGTGCCAGTAGTATAAGTCAGAGCCTCAATCAGCCCCAGCATTTT. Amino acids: CASSISQSLNQPQHF.

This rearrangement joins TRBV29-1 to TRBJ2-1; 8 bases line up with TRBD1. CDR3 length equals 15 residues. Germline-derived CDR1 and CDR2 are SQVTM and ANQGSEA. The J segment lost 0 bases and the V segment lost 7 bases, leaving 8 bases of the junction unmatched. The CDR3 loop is CSATSGGNSYNEQFF. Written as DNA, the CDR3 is TGCAGCGCGACCTCAGGGGGCAACTCCTACAATGAGCAGTTCTTC.